These T cell receptor beta chains were read from a single sample in a study of CD8+CD57+ T cells in acquired aplastic anemia. One entry per CDR3 protein, called by TCRdb with MiXCR from the reads. The table lists hundreds of thousands of distinct CDR3 sequences, around 30% of them singletons, with approximately 0.82% in the top ten. Material for sequencing was sorted CD4+, CD8+, or CD8+CD57+ T cells (not recorded which) from PBMCs. The source of these receptors is a human donor with aplastic anemia. CDR3s include the opening cysteine and the closing phenylalanine or tryptophan. Fields, in order: clone size, D gene, V gene, J gene, CDR3 protein, CDR3 DNA. The D gene is left open where the match is weak. Clone size is shown for a subset of rows, as once, few, many or a class of expanded clone.

>.|.|TRBV5-1|TRBJ1-6
CAGRASGQPYNSPLHF
TGCGCCGGCAGAGCTTCCGGGCAGCCCTATAATTCACCCCTCCACTTT
>few|.|TRBV5-1|TRBJ2-7
CASSRTTGGDEQYF
TGCGCCAGCAGCCGGACGACAGGAGGCGACGAGCAGTACTTC
>few|TRBD1|TRBV5-5|TRBJ1-5
CASSPRGDRGPQPQHF
TGTGCCAGCAGCCCCCGTGGGGACAGGGGACCCCAGCCCCAGCATTTT
>many|.|TRBV19|TRBJ2-3
CASSIVRVSSTDTQYF
TGTGCCAGTAGTATAGTGCGGGTCTCAAGCACAGATACGCAGTATTTT
>.|.|TRBV5-6|TRBJ1-5
CASSLDHSEDQPQHF
TGTGCCAGCAGCTTGGATCACTCTGAGGATCAGCCCCAGCATTTT
>.|.|TRBV28|TRBJ2-2
CASSFRNTGELFF
TGTGCCAGCAGTTTTAGGAACACCGGGGAGCTGTTTTTT
>.|.|TRBV2|TRBJ2-3
CARQGRDTQYF
TGTGCCAGACAGGGTCGGGATACGCAGTATTTT
>many|.|TRBV7-9|TRBJ2-5
CASSRKETQYF
TGTGCCAGCAGCCGCAAAGAGACCCAGTACTTC
>many|.|TRBV29-1|TRBJ2-3
CSVEEAGTDTQYF
TGCAGCGTTGAAGAAGCAGGCACAGATACGCAGTATTTT
>.|.|TRBV5-5|TRBJ1-6
CASSGGDPPSPLHF
TGTGCCAGCAGCGGCGGGGACCCTCCCTCACCCCTCCACTTT
>many|.|TRBV20-1|TRBJ1-1
CSAGVGNTEAFF
TGCAGTGCTGGGGTGGGGAACACTGAAGCTTTCTTT
>.|TRBD2|TRBV29-1|TRBJ2-2
CSVELGTGGDTGELFF
TGCAGCGTTGAACTTGGGACGGGGGGGGACACCGGGGAGCTGTTTTTT
>.|.|TRBV10-2|TRBJ2-7
CASSEWKGRQPYEQYF
TGCGCCAGCAGTGAGTGGAAGGGGCGCCAACCCTACGAGCAGTACTTC
>many|.|TRBV15|TRBJ2-2
CATMGVTHTGELFF
TGTGCCACCATGGGGGTTACACACACCGGGGAGCTGTTTTTT
>.|.|TRBV20-1|TRBJ1-2
CSARDPGVGYGYTF
TGCAGTGCTAGAGATCCAGGGGTCGGATATGGCTACACCTTC
>many|.|TRBV7-2|TRBJ1-5
CASSLGAGIYQPQHF
TGTGCCAGCAGCTTAGGGGCAGGGATTTATCAGCCCCAGCATTTT
>.|.|TRBV11-1|TRBJ1-2
CASSPPGYRGDGYTF
TGTGCCAGCAGCCCCCCGGGTTATCGCGGAGATGGCTACACCTTC
>.|.|TRBV11-2|TRBJ2-1
CASSLEQPALVGRQFF
TGTGCCAGCAGCTTAGAACAGCCAGCTTTAGTAGGTCGGCAGTTCTTC
>many|TRBD1|TRBV9|TRBJ1-1
CASSVGQGNTEAFF
TGTGCCAGCAGCGTTGGACAGGGGAACACTGAAGCTTTCTTT
>few|.|TRBV30|TRBJ2-5
CAWSASTGPGETQYF
TGTGCCTGGAGTGCCTCGACAGGCCCTGGAGAGACCCAGTACTTC
>.|TRBD2|TRBV20-1|TRBJ2-2
CSARETSGGDTGELFF
TGCAGTGCTAGAGAAACTAGCGGGGGAGACACCGGGGAGCTGTTTTTT
>.|.|TRBV2|TRBJ1-2
CASSGVTVANYGYTF
TGTGCCAGCAGTGGCGTGACAGTAGCTAACTATGGCTACACCTTC
>few|.|TRBV5-1|TRBJ1-5
CASSLSSGDQPQHF
TGCGCCAGCAGCTTGTCTTCGGGGGATCAGCCCCAGCATTTT
>once|.|TRBV19|TRBJ1-4
CASSMPAENEKLFF
TGTGCCAGTAGTATGCCGGCAGAGAATGAAAAACTGTTTTTT
>.|TRBD2|TRBV20-1|TRBJ2-2
CSAEVDRLAGLTGELFF
TGCAGTGCTGAAGTCGATCGACTAGCGGGTCTCACCGGGGAGCTGTTTTTT
>.|TRBD1|TRBV9|TRBJ1-2
CASSPQLTGQGVSGYTF
TGTGCCAGCAGCCCCCAGCTTACGGGACAGGGGGTCTCTGGCTACACCTTC
>.|TRBD2|TRBV5-4|TRBJ2-5
CASSSASGAQETQYF
TGTGCCAGCAGCTCGGCTAGCGGGGCACAAGAGACCCAGTACTTC
>many|.|TRBV20-1|TRBJ2-7
CSASVFPFYEQYF
TGCAGTGCTAGCGTGTTTCCCTTCTACGAGCAGTACTTC
>few|TRBD1|TRBV6-1|TRBJ2-5
CASSEGAGGAETQYF
TGTGCCAGCAGTGAAGGCGCAGGGGGCGCCGAGACCCAGTACTTC
>many|.|TRBV7-9|TRBJ2-1
CASSLQDEQFF
TGTGCCAGCTCTCTACAGGATGAGCAGTTCTTC
>many|.|TRBV9|TRBJ1-2
CASSAYTGNYGYTF
TGTGCCAGCAGCGCATATACAGGGAACTATGGCTACACCTTC
>many|.|TRBV6-1|TRBJ1-6
CASSPNTHRSPLHF
TGTGCCAGCAGTCCTAACACCCACCGTTCACCCCTCCACTTT
>many|.|TRBV10-3|TRBJ2-2
CAISITGTNTGELFF
TGTGCCATCAGCATTACAGGGACGAACACCGGGGAGCTGTTTTTT
>many|.|TRBV2|TRBJ1-2
CASSSGQSLNYGYTF
TGTGCCAGCAGTTCCGGACAGAGTCTTAACTATGGCTACACCTTC
>.|.|TRBV7-3|TRBJ1-5
CASSQGGNNQPQHF
TGTGCCAGCTCACAGGGAGGTAACAATCAGCCCCAGCATTTT
>few|TRBD2|TRBV7-3|TRBJ2-1
CASSLSAGEYNEQFF
TGTGCCAGCAGCTTATCGGCGGGGGAGTACAATGAGCAGTTCTTC
>.|TRBD2|TRBV10-3|TRBJ2-1
CASRTTSGRSGEQFF
TGTGCCAGCAGAACAACTAGCGGGAGGAGTGGTGAGCAGTTCTTC
>many|.|TRBV19|TRBJ1-5
CASSPKVGGGSNQPQHF
TGTGCCAGTAGCCCCAAGGTAGGGGGTGGCAGCAATCAGCCCCAGCATTTT
>many|.|TRBV6-2/TRBV6-3|TRBJ1-6
CASRQDANSPLHF
TGTGCCAGCAGGCAGGACGCTAATTCACCCCTCCACTTT